This TCR beta chain was sequenced for a study of regulatory T cells in long-lasting Graves disease. Overall study findings and caveats: Persistent disease exhibited a predilection for TRBV28, TRBJ1-2 and TRBJ2-5. New patients shared roughly 960 public clonotypes, and persistent patients shared more, with 2,741.

This clonotype has just a few counts. Its specificity is unknown. The time point denotes: persistent/refractory GD, antithyroid drugs over 5 years with positive TRAb. Following extraction of RNA from PBMCs, that RNA was used to make the TCR library. With iRepertoire HTBI primers and Arm-PCR of CDR3 regions, TCR beta libraries were built. TCRdb reprocessed the multiplex PCR reads via MiXCR and lists one record per CDR3 protein. The profile shows around 460,000 distinct CDR3 sequences, 20% to 25% of them singletons. V was cut by 0 bases and J by 4 bases, with 13 bases left in between. Per germline, CDR1 SNHLY and CDR2 FYNNEI. CDR3 length equals 17 residues.

The TCR originated in a female donor with Graves disease. J is TRBJ1-6 and V is TRBV2; tentatively, D is TRBD1 (6 bases). The source was peripheral blood mononuclear cells (PBMCs), collected when the disease was refractory, from a patient treated with antithyroid drugs. The CDR3 is CASSEAGHRIYNSPLHF. CDR3 bases: TGTGCCAGCAGTGAAGCGGGACACCGTATTTATAATTCACCCCTCCACTTT.